This T cell receptor (beta chain) was identified during a study of blood T cells in healthy people across ages. Study-wide points: CMV status of donors was unknown, possibly confounding expanded clonotype changes. PBMCs left unsorted prevented a conclusive naive versus antigen-experienced comparison.

The second PCR ran 7 to 11 cycles with a sample-barcoded 5' primer and J-beta primers. TCRdb passed the 5' RACE reads through MiXCR, listing each CDR3 protein once. This sample has roughly 1 million distinct CDR3 sequences, with approximately 25% found just once. Germline CDR1 and CDR2: SGDLS and YYNGEE. The J segment lost 7 bases and the V segment lost 2 bases, leaving 7 bases of the junction unmatched. The CDR3 length is 15 residues. On this clonotype itself: Its antigen is not identified.

This sample also belongs to another study, concerning T cells of mothers and their children. That work adds: In related and unrelated pairs alike, thymic selection shapes TCR recombination output, with inherited differences minor.

The sequence derives from a girl aged 2 to 10 in good health. This chain uses TRBV9 with TRBJ2-3, with 10 bases aligning to TRBD2. Sequenced sample: blood. CDR3 sequence (DNA): TGTGCCAGCAGCGTCTTACTAGCGGGATGGCATACGCAGTATTTT. Translated, it gives CASSVLLAGWHTQYF.